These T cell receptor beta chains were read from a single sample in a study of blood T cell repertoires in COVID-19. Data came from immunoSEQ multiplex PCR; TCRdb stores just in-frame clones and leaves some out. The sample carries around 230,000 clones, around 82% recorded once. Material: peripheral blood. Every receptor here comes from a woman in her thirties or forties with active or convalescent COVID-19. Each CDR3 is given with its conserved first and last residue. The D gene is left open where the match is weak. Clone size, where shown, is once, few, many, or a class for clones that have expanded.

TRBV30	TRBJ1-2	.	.	TGTGCCTGGAGGGCAGAACCGGGGAATGGCTACACCTTC	CAWRAEPGNGYTF
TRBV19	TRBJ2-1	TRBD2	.	TGTGCCAGTACCGCCCTCCCCGGGACTAGCTCCTACAATGAGCAGTTCTTC	CASTALPGTSSYNEQFF
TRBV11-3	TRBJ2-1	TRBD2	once	TGTGCCAGCAGCTGGTATGCGGGAGTACAAAGAGAGCAGTTCTTC	CASSWYAGVQREQFF
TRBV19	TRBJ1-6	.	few	TGTGCCAGTAGTATAGACAGGGGTAATTCACCCCTCCACTTT	CASSIDRGNSPLHF
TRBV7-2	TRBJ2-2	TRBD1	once	TGTGCCAGCAGGCTAAGGCCGGGACAGGCAGCCTTGAACACCGGGGAGCTGTTTTTT	CASRLRPGQAALNTGELFF
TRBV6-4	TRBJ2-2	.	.	TGTGCCAGCAGTGACTCCTCCTCGGCCGGGGGTCGAATTAACACCGGGGAGCTGTTTTTT	CASSDSSSAGGRINTGELFF
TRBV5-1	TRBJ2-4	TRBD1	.	TGCGCCAGCAGTCTCGAGCCTGGACAGGTACTAGCCAAAAACATTCAGTACTTC	CASSLEPGQVLAKNIQYF
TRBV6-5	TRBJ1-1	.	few	TGTGCCAGCAGTTACGAAATGATTACGGTGAACACTGAAGCTTTCTTT	CASSYEMITVNTEAFF
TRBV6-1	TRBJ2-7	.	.	TGTGCCAGCAGTGAAATCTATAGCGGATTAACCTACGAGCAGTACTTC	CASSEIYSGLTYEQYF
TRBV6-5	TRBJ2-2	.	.	TGTGCCACCTTCCAGGTCGGCACCGGGGAGCTGTTTTTT	CATFQVGTGELFF
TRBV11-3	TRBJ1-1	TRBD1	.	TGTGCCAGCAGCACGCGACAGGGAAAGAACACTGAAGCTTTCTTT	CASSTRQGKNTEAFF
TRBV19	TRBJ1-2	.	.	TGTGCCAGTAGTAAACCGTCGACAGGTCTTAGCTATGGCTACACCTTC	CASSKPSTGLSYGYTF
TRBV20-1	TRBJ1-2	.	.	TGCAGTGCCGCGATCGATGGCTACACCTTC	CSAAIDGYTF
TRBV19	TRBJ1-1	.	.	TGTGCCAGTAGTATCTCGGGGAACACTGAAGCTTTCTTT	CASSISGNTEAFF
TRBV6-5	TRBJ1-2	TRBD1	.	TGTGCCAGCAGTTCCTCAGGACAGGCAGAGAACTATGGCTACACCTTC	CASSSSGQAENYGYTF
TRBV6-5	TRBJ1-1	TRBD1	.	TGTGCCAGCAGTTCGGTCAACAGGGGCTCCAGAGCTTTCTTT	CASSSVNRGSRAFF
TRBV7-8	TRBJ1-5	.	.	TGTGCCAGCAGCCTAAGGGGTCAGCCCCAGCATTTT	CASSLRGQPQHF
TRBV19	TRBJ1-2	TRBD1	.	TGTGCCAGTAGACATAGGACAGGGTATGGCTACACCTTC	CASRHRTGYGYTF
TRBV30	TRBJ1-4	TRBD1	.	TGTGCCTGGAGGCAGGGGGCGGGTAGCGAAAAACTGTTTTTT	CAWRQGAGSEKLFF
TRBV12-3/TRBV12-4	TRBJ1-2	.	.	TGTGCCAGCAGTTTACGGTCCAGGAATGGCTACACCTTC	CASSLRSRNGYTF
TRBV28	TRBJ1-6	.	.	TGTGCCAGCCGCAACCAGGGGACGGCAAATTCACCCCTCCACTTT	CASRNQGTANSPLHF
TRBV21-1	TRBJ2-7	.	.	TGTGCCAGCAGCAATGATAGAACAGGTGATTACGAGCAGTACTTC	CASSNDRTGDYEQYF
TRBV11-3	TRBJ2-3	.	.	TGTGCCAGCAGCTCCCCCACCGCCATAATCTATGATACGCAGTATTTT	CASSSPTAIIYDTQYF
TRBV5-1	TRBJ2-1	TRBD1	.	TGCGCCAGCAGCTTTTTCCGGGACAGCCTTTCCAGCTCCTACAATGAGCAGTTCTTC	CASSFFRDSLSSSYNEQFF
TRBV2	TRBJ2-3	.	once	TGTGCCAGCAATGGGGGGACTAGCACAGATACGCAGTATTTT	CASNGGTSTDTQYF
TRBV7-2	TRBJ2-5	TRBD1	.	TGTGCCAGCAGCGTCCCGTGGGGACAGGGATCTCGAGAGACCCAGTACTTC	CASSVPWGQGSRETQYF
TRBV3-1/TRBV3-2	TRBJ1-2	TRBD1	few	TGTGCCAGCAGCCCGGGGACAGGGAACTATGGCTACACCTTC	CASSPGTGNYGYTF
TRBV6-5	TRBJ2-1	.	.	TGTGCCAGCAGTCTAGCCCCCAAGGGCCCCGAGCAGTTCTTC	CASSLAPKGPEQFF
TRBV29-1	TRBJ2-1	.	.	TGCAGCGTTGAGAACAGGGCCCTCTACAATGAGCAGTTCTTC	CSVENRALYNEQFF
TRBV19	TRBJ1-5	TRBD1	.	TGTGCCAGTAGCGACAGGGCCCATCAGCCCCAGCATTTT	CASSDRAHQPQHF
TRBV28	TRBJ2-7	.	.	TGTGCCAGCAGACCACAGAGAATCCAGCACGAGCAGTACTTC	CASRPQRIQHEQYF
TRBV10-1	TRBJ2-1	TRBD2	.	TGCGCCAGCAGTCGGACTAGCGGGATGGGCTACAATGAGCAGTTCTTC	CASSRTSGMGYNEQFF
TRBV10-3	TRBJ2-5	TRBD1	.	TGTGCCATCAGTGAATCGACAGGGTCGGAGACCCAGTACTTC	CAISESTGSETQYF
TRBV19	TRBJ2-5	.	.	TGTGCCAGTAGCAGAACGGGACACGGGTACCAAGAGACCCAGTACTTC	CASSRTGHGYQETQYF
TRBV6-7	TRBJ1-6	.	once	TGTGCCCGGAACTGGGGGCGGATCGATAATTCACCCCTCCACTTT	CARNWGRIDNSPLHF